This T cell receptor beta chain was captured in a study of post-analysis software for immune sequencing data. Study context: Several disease courses (relapsing-remitting, secondary progressive and progressive-relapsing) of multiple sclerosis were included. Study-wide findings and caveats: Patients had higher frequencies than controls of roughly five TRBV segments, including TRBV5-6, TRBV5-1 and TRBV20-1. Patients with multiple sclerosis recorded significantly lower normalized Chao1 diversity than controls, the study found.

This CDR3 is 16 amino acids long. CDR1 and CDR2 (germline): MNHNY, SVGAGI (reference sequence). V dropped 5 bases and J dropped 3 bases, with 20 bases sitting between them. Tagging with unique molecular identifiers was a feature of the TCR beta cDNA libraries. Each sample of about 0.95 to 11 million input T cells yielded about 500,000 cDNA molecules, so each molecule approximated one T cell. TCRdb ran MiXCR on the PCR reads and lists one entry per CDR3 protein. The sample lists approximately 460,000 distinct CDR3 sequences; approximately 45% were seen once. As for this clonotype: Its target is unknown.

This TCR was recovered from a girl aged 5-17 years with multiple sclerosis. This chain uses TRBV6-6 with TRBJ2-7; a weak D match, TRBD2 (5 bases). The source material was blood. The chain's CDR3 is CASSPAGLLTNYEQYF. CDR3 nucleotides: TGTGCCAGCAGTCCGGCCGGACTGCTAACGAACTACGAGCAGTACTTC.